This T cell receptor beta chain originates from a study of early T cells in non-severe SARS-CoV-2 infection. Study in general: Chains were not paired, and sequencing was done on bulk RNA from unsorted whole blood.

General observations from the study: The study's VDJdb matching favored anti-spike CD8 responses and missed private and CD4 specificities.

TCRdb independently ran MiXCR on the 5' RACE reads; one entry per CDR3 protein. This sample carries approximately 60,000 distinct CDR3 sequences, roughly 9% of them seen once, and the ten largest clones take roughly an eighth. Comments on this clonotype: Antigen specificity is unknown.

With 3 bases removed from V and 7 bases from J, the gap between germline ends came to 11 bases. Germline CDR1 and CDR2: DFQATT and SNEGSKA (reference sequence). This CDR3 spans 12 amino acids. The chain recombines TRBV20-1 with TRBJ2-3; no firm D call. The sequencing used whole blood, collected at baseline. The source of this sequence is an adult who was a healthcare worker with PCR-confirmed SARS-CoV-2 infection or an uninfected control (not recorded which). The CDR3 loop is CSARRVLNTQYF. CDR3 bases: TGCAGTGCTAGGAGAGTTTTAAATACGCAGTATTTT.